Listed below are T cell receptor beta chains from one sample, sequenced in a study of regulatory T cells in long-lasting Graves disease. TCRdb analysed the multiplex PCR reads with MiXCR anew, one entry per CDR3 protein. Found here are hundreds of thousands of distinct CDR3 sequences, 15% to 20% of them singletons; the top ten hold about 32%. These same data were also listed under a study on T cells in Graves' hyperthyroidism and ophthalmopathy.

The sequencing used peripheral blood mononuclear cells (PBMCs), collected at new diagnosis, from a patient treated with antithyroid drugs. Every receptor here comes from a man between 35 and 55 years old with Graves disease. Each CDR3 is given with its conserved first and last residue.

j_gene: TRBJ1-6; v_gene: TRBV6-2/TRBV6-3; CDR3aa: CASSYRGTSPLHF
j_gene: TRBJ2-2; v_gene: TRBV18; CDR3aa: CASSPFREDTGELFF
j_gene: TRBJ2-7; v_gene: TRBV7-2; CDR3aa: CASSRSRGGRYEQYF
j_gene: TRBJ2-2; v_gene: TRBV6-1; CDR3aa: CASKDRVIGELFF
j_gene: TRBJ2-7; v_gene: TRBV4-1; CDR3aa: CASSHEDRGLGEQYF
j_gene: TRBJ2-1; v_gene: TRBV11-2; CDR3aa: CASSPRGSGGRNEQFF
j_gene: TRBJ1-5; v_gene: TRBV6-1; CDR3aa: CASSEPENQPQHF
j_gene: TRBJ2-2; v_gene: TRBV6-1; CDR3aa: CASSGGDRGTGELFF
j_gene: TRBJ2-2; v_gene: TRBV11-3; CDR3aa: CASGHSGGNTGELFF
j_gene: TRBJ1-1; v_gene: TRBV19; CDR3aa: CASSLSSGWILNTEAFF
j_gene: TRBJ1-2; v_gene: TRBV5-1; CDR3aa: CASSFGGIWDGYTF
j_gene: TRBJ2-1; v_gene: TRBV15; CDR3aa: CATSRDFRGPYNEQFF
j_gene: TRBJ1-5; v_gene: TRBV20-1; CDR3aa: CSARSGAFGNQPQHF
j_gene: TRBJ1-6; v_gene: TRBV2; CDR3aa: CASSRELTSGSYNSPLHF
j_gene: TRBJ1-6; v_gene: TRBV5-1; CDR3aa: CASSLRTGNSPLHF
j_gene: TRBJ1-6; v_gene: TRBV11-2; CDR3aa: CASSLDPGPALHF
j_gene: TRBJ2-7; v_gene: TRBV29-1; CDR3aa: CSVEEGQGAGGQYF
j_gene: TRBJ1-6; v_gene: TRBV4-2; CDR3aa: CASSQADGNSFNSPLHF
j_gene: TRBJ2-3; v_gene: TRBV7-2; CDR3aa: CASSLGGLAGGIPDTQYF
j_gene: TRBJ2-3; v_gene: TRBV30; CDR3aa: CAWSTGGDTQYF
j_gene: TRBJ2-5; v_gene: TRBV30; CDR3aa: CAWGEGVKTQYF
j_gene: TRBJ2-6; v_gene: TRBV2; CDR3aa: CASRDRASGANVLTF
j_gene: TRBJ2-5; v_gene: TRBV20-1; CDR3aa: CSASLGETQYF
j_gene: TRBJ2-3; v_gene: TRBV20-1; CDR3aa: CSVRRGPATDTQYF
j_gene: TRBJ1-6; v_gene: TRBV7-2; CDR3aa: CASSLVEGSPLHF
j_gene: TRBJ1-2; v_gene: TRBV5-1; CDR3aa: CASSLGDGYYGYTF
j_gene: TRBJ2-2; v_gene: TRBV15; CDR3aa: CATSRDRGRGSSTGELFF
j_gene: TRBJ2-1; v_gene: TRBV6-1; CDR3aa: CASSTLPGSSYNEQFF
j_gene: TRBJ2-3; v_gene: TRBV11-1; CDR3aa: CASSLSPRDTQYF
j_gene: TRBJ2-2; v_gene: TRBV2; CDR3aa: CASSPGQYTGELFF
j_gene: TRBJ2-1; v_gene: TRBV6-2/TRBV6-3; CDR3aa: CASSYSGGRGAEQFF
j_gene: TRBJ2-2; v_gene: TRBV5-1; CDR3aa: CASSQQGPGELFF
j_gene: TRBJ2-1; v_gene: TRBV12-3/TRBV12-4; CDR3aa: CASSPEGLAGFYNEQFF
j_gene: TRBJ2-7; v_gene: TRBV27; CDR3aa: CASSPPGLAYEQYF
j_gene: TRBJ1-6; v_gene: TRBV6-2/TRBV6-3; CDR3aa: CASSYSRQGYNSPLHF
j_gene: TRBJ2-4; v_gene: TRBV28; CDR3aa: CASSFIGGRGF
j_gene: TRBJ2-1; v_gene: TRBV28; CDR3aa: CASSFFIPAGGGAFF
j_gene: TRBJ2-7; v_gene: TRBV12-3/TRBV12-4; CDR3aa: CASSLTGQHGVF
j_gene: TRBJ1-1; v_gene: TRBV10-3; CDR3aa: CASAREMNTEAFF
j_gene: TRBJ2-7; v_gene: TRBV11-2; CDR3aa: CASSLRHYEQYF
j_gene: TRBJ1-4; v_gene: TRBV3-1; CDR3aa: CASSQILGQQSF
j_gene: TRBJ1-6; v_gene: TRBV15; CDR3aa: CATSEALSRGRSYNSPLHF
j_gene: TRBJ2-3; v_gene: TRBV6-1; CDR3aa: CASSLGQGETDTQYF
j_gene: TRBJ2-7; v_gene: TRBV27; CDR3aa: CASSPTSGRGTYEQYF
j_gene: TRBJ2-1; v_gene: TRBV9; CDR3aa: CASSVSASGGMDEQFF
j_gene: TRBJ2-7; v_gene: TRBV5-1; CDR3aa: CASSLERFPYEQYF
j_gene: TRBJ2-5; v_gene: TRBV5-1; CDR3aa: CASSSGTGTVGTQYF
j_gene: TRBJ1-1; v_gene: TRBV11-2; CDR3aa: CASSLRLVPTERNTEAFF
j_gene: TRBJ2-5; v_gene: TRBV9; CDR3aa: CASSKGLAGETQYF
j_gene: TRBJ1-1; v_gene: TRBV11-2; CDR3aa: CASSSFGGAITEAFF
j_gene: TRBJ1-2; v_gene: TRBV28; CDR3aa: CASSLGGYGYTF
j_gene: TRBJ2-1; v_gene: TRBV20-1; CDR3aa: CSALSRGGSYNEQFF